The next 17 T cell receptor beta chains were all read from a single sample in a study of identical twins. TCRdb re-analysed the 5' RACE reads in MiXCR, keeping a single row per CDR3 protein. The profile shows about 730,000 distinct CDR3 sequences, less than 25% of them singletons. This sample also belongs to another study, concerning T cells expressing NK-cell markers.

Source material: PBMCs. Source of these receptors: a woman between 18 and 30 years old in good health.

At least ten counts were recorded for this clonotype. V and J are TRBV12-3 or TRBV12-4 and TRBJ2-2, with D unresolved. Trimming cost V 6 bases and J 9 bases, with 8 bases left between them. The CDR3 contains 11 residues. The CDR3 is CASSTFRELFF. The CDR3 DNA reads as TGTGCCAGCAGCACATTCCGGGAGCTGTTTTTT.

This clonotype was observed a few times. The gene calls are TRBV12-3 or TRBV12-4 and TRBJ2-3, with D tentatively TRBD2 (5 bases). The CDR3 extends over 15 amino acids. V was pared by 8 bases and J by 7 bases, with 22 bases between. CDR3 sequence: CASAIPPTGTNTQYF. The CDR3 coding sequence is TGTGCCAGCGCTATTCCGCCTACGGGAACGAATACGCAGTATTTT.

The CDR3 is CSVTSGDYEQYF. CDR3 nucleotides: TGCAGCGTCACTAGCGGGGACTACGAGCAGTACTTC. The chain is built from TRBV29-1 and TRBJ2-7; 10 bases match TRBD2. The CDR3 spans 12 residues. Trimming removed 6 bases from V and 3 bases from J; junction bases left unmatched: 2. Germline CDR1 and CDR2: SQVTM and ANQGSEA.

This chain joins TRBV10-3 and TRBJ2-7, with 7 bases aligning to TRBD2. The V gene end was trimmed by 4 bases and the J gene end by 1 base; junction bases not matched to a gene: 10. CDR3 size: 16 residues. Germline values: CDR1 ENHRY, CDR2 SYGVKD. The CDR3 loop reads CAISGRGSGTSYEQYF. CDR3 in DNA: TGTGCCATCAGTGGCCGGGGGAGCGGGACTTCCTACGAGCAGTACTTC.

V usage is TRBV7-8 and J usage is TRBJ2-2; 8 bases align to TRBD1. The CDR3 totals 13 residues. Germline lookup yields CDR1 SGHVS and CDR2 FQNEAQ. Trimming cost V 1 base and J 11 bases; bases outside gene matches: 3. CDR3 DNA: TGTGCCAGCAGCTTAGGGACAGGGCGAGAGCTGTTTTTT. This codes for CASSLGTGRELFF.

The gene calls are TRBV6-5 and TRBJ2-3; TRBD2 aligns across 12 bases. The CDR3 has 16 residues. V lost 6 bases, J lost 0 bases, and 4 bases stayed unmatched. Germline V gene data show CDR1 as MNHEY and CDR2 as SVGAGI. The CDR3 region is CASRPLAGGSTDTQYF. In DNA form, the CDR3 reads TGTGCCAGCAGACCCCTAGCGGGGGGGAGCACAGATACGCAGTATTTT.

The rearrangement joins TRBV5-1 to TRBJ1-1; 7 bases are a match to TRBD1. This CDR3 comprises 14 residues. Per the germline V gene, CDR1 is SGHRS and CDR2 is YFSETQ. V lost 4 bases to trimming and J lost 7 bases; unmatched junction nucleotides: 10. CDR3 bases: TGCGCCAGCAGCCCTGAACTACAGGGGAGTGAAGCTTTCTTT. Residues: CASSPELQGSEAFF.

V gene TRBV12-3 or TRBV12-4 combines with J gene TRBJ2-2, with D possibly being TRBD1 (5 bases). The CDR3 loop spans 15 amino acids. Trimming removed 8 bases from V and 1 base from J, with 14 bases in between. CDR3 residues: CASLYRFGNTGELFF. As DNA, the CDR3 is TGTGCCAGCTTATACAGGTTTGGGAACACCGGGGAGCTGTTTTTT.

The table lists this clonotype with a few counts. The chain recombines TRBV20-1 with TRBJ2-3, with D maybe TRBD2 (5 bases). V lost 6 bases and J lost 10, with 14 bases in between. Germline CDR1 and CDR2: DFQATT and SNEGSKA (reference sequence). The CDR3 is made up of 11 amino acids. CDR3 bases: TGCAGTGCCAGGACTGCCTTTGCGCAGTATTTT. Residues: CSARTAFAQYF.

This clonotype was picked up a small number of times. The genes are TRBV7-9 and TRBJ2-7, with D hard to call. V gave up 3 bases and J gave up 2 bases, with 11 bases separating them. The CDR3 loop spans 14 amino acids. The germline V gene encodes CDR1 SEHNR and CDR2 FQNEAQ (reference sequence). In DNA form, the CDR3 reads TGTGCCAGCAGCTTTGGTGACCGAACCTACGAGCAGTACTTC. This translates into CASSFGDRTYEQYF. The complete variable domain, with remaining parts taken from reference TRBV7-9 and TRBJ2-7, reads DTGVSQNPRHKITKRGQNVTFRCDPISEHNRLYWYRQTLGQGPEFLTYFQNEAQLEKSRLLSDRFSAERPKGSFSTLEIQRTEQGDSAMYLCASSFGDRTYEQYFGPGTRLTVT.

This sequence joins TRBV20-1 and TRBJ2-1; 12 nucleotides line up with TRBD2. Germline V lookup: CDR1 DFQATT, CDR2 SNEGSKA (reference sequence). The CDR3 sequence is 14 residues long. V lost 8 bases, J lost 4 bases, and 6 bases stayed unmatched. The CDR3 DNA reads TGCAGTCCACTAGCGGGGGGCAGTTACAATGAGCAGTTCTTC. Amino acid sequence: CSPLAGGSYNEQFF.

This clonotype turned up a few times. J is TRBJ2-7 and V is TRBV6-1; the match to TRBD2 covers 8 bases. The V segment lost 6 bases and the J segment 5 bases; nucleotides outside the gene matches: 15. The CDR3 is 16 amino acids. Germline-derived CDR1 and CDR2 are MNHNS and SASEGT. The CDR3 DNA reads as TGTGCCAGCAGCCCCCCTCCCACGGGGGGGGCCCACGAGCAGTACTTC. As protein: CASSPPPTGGAHEQYF.

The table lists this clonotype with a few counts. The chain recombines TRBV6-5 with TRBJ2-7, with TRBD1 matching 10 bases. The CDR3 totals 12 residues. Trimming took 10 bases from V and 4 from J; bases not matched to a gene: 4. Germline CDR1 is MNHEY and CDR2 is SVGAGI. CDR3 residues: CATTGQGYEQYF. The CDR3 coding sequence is TGTGCCACGACGGGACAGGGGTACGAGCAGTACTTC.

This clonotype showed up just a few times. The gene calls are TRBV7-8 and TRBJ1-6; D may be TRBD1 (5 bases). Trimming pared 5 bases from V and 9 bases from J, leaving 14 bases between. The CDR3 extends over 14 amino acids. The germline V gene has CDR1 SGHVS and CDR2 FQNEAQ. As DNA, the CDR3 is TGTGCCAGCAGCCCGATGACAGTGACTTCACCCCTCCACTTT. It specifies CASSPMTVTSPLHF.

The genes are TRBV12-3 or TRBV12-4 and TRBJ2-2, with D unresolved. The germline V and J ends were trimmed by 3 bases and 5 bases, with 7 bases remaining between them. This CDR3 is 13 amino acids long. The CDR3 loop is CASSFVGTGELFF. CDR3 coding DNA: TGTGCCAGCAGTTTTGTTGGGACCGGGGAGCTGTTTTTT.

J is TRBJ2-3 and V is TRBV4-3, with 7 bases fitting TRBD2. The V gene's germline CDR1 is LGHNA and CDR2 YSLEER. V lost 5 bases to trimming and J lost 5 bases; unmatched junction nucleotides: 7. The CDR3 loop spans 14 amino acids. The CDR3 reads CASSTAGEEDTQYF. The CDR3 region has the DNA TGCGCCAGCAGCACGGCGGGAGAGGAAGATACGCAGTATTTT.

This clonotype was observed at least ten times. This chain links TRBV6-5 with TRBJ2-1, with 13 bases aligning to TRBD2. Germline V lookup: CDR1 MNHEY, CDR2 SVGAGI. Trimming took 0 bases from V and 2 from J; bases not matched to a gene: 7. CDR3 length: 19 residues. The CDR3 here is CASSYSGTSGIPPYNEQFF. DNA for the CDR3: TGTGCCAGCAGTTACTCGGGGACTAGCGGGATACCGCCCTACAATGAGCAGTTCTTC.